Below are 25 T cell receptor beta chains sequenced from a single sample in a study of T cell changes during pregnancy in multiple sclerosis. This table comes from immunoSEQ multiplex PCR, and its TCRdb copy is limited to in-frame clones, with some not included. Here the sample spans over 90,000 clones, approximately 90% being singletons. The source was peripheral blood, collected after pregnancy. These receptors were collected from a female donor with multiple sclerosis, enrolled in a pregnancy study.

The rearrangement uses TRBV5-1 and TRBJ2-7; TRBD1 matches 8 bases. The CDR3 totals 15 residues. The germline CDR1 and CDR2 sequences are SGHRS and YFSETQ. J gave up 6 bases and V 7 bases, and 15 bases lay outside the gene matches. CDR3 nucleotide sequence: TGCGCCAGCGTACAGGACCGGACAGGGAAAGGCGAGCAGTACTTC. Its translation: CASVQDRTGKGEQYF.

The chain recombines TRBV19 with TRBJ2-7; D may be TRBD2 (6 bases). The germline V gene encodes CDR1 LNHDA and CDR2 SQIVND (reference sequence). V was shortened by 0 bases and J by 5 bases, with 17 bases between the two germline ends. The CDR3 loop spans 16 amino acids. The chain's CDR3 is CASSIDLWGRTNEQYF. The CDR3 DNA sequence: TGTGCCAGTAGTATAGATCTATGGGGACGGACTAACGAGCAGTACTTC.

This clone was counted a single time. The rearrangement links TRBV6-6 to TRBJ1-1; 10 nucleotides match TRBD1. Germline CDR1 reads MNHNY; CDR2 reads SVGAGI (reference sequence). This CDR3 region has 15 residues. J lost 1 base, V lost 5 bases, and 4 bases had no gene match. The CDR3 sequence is CASSDRTGGNTEAFF. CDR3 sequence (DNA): TGTGCCAGCAGTGACCGGACAGGGGGGAACACTGAAGCTTTCTTT.

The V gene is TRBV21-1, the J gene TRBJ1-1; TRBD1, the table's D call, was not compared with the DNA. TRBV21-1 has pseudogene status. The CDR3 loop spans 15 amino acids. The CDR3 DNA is TGTGCCAGCAGCAATGGACAGGTACTATCCACTGAAGCTTTCTTT. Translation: CASSNGQVLSTEAFF.

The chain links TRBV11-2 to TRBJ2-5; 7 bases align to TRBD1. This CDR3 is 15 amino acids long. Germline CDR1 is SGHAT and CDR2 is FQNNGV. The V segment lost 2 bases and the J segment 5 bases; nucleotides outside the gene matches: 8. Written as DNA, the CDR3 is TGTGCCAGCAGCTTACCACAGGGGCTCTGGGAGACCCAGTACTTC. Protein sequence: CASSLPQGLWETQYF.

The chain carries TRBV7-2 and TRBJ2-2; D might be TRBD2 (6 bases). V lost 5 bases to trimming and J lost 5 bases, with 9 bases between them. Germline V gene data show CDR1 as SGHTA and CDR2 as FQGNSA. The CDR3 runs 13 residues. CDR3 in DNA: TGTGCCAGCAGCCGGGGGACGACCGGGGAGCTGTTTTTT. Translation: CASSRGTTGELFF.

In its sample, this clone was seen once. Here the CDR3 reads CASSAGWGQPQHF. The CDR3 bases are TGTGCCAGTAGCGCAGGGTGGGGTCAGCCCCAGCATTTT. V and J are TRBV19 and TRBJ1-5, with a weak D call TRBD1 (5 bases). The CDR3 is made up of 13 amino acids. Between the trimmed V and J ends, which lost 6 bases and 6 bases, there was a span of 12 bases. Germline CDR1 and CDR2: LNHDA and SQIVND (reference sequence).

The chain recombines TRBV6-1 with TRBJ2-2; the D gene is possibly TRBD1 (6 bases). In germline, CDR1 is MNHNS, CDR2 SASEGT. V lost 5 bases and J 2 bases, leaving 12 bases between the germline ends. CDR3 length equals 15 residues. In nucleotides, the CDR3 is TGTGCCAGCAGTATCCGGGACACCAACACCGGGGAGCTGTTTTTT. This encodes CASSIRDTNTGELFF.

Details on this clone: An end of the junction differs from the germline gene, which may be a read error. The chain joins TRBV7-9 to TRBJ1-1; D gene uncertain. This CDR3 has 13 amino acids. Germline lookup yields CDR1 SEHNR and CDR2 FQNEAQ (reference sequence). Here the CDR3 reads CASSLAMNSEAFF. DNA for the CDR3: TGTGCCAGCAGCTTAGCGATGAACAGTGAAGCTTTCTTT.

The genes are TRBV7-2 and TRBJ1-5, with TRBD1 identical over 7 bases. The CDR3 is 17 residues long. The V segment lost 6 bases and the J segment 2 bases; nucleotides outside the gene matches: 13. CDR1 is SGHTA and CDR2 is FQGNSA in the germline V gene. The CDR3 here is CASSSYRRQGGNQPQHF. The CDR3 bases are TGTGCCAGCAGTTCCTACCGACGGCAGGGGGGCAATCAGCCCCAGCATTTT. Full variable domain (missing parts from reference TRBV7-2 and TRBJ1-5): GAGVSQSPSNKVTEKGKDVELRCDPISGHTALYWYRQSLGQGLEFLIYFQGNSAPDKSGLPSDRFSAERTGGSVSTLTIQRTQQEDSAVYLCASSSYRRQGGNQPQHFGDGTRLSIL.

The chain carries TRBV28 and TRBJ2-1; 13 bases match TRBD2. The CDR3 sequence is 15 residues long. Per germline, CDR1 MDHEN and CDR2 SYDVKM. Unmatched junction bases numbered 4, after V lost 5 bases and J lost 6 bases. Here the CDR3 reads CASSRLAGGVNEQFF. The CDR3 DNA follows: TGTGCCAGCAGTAGACTAGCGGGAGGTGTCAATGAGCAGTTCTTC.

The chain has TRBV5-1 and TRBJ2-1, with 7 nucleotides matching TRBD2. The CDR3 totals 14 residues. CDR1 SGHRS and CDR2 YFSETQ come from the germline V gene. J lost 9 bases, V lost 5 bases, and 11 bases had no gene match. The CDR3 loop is CASRAGDRGSEQFF. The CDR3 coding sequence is TGCGCCAGCAGGGCGGGGGACCGTGGCAGTGAGCAGTTCTTC.

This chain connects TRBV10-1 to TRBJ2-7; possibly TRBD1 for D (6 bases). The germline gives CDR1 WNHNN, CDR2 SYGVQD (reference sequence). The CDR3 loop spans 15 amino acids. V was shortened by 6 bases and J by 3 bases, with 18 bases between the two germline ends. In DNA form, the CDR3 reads TGCGCCAGCAGATCAGGGGTAAGTCCTCTCTACGAGCAGTACTTC. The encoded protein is CASRSGVSPLYEQYF.

CDR3 loop: CASSRTGNTEAFF. In nucleotides, the CDR3 is TGCGCCAGCAGCCGGACAGGGAACACTGAAGCTTTCTTT. This sequence joins TRBV5-1 and TRBJ1-1, with 7 bases lining up with TRBD1. V was pared by 4 bases and J by 1 base, with 1 base of the junction left unmatched. Per germline, CDR1 SGHRS and CDR2 YFSETQ. The CDR3 is made up of 13 amino acids.

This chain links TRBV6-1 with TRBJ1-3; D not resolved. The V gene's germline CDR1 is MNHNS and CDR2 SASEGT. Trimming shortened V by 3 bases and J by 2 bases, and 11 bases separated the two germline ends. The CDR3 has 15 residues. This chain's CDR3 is CASSDSWATGNTIYF. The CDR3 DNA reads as TGTGCCAGCAGTGATTCATGGGCCACTGGAAACACCATATATTTT.

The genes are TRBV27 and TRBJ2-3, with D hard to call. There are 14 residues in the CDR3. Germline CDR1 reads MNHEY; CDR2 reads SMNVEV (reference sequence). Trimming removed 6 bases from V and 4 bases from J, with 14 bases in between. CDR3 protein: CASSPSPSADTQYF. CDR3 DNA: TGTGCCAGCAGCCCTAGTCCTTCCGCAGATACGCAGTATTTT.

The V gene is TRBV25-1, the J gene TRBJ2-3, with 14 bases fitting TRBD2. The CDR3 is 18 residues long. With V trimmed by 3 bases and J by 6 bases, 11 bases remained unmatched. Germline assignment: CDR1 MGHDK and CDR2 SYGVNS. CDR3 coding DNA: TGTGCCAGCAGTGACACCCTGGGGACTAGCGGGAGTTGGGATACGCAGTATTTT. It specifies CASSDTLGTSGSWDTQYF. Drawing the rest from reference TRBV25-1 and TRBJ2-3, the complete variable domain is EADIYQTPRYLVIGTGKKITLECSQTMGHDKMYWYQQDPGMELHLIHYSYGVNSTEKGDLSSESTVSRIRTEHFPLTLESARPSHTSQYLCASSDTLGTSGSWDTQYFGPGTRLTVL.

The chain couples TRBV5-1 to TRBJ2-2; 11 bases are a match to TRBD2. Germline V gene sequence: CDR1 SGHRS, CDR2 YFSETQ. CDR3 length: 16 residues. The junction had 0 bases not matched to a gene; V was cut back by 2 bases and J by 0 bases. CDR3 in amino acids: CASSFSGRANTGELFF. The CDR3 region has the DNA TGCGCCAGCAGCTTTAGCGGGAGGGCGAACACCGGGGAGCTGTTTTTT. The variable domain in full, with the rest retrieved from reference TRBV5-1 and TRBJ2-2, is KAGVTQTPRYLIKTRGQQVTLSCSPISGHRSVSWYQQTPGQGLQFLFEYFSETQRNKGNFPGRFSGRQFSNSRSEMNVSTLELGDSALYLCASSFSGRANTGELFFGEGSRLTVL.

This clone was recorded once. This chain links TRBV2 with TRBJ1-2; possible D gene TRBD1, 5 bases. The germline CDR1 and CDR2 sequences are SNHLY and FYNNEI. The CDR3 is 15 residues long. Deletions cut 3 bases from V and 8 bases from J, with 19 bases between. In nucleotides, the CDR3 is TGTGCCAGCAGTGAGGCCCTTACACAGGTGAAGGGCTACACCTTC. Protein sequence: CASSEALTQVKGYTF.

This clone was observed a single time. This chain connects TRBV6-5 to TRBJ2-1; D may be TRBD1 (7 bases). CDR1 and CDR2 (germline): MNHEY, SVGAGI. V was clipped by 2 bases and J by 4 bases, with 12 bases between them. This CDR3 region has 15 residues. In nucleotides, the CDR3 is TGTGCCAGCAGTTACGAGGGGGCGGGATACAATGAGCAGTTCTTC. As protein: CASSYEGAGYNEQFF.

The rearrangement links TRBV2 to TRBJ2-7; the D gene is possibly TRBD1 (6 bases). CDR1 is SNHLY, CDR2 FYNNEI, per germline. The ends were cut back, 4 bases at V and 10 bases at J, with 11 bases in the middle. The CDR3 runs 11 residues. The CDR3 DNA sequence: TGTGCCAGCAGTGTCAGGGGCGATCAGTACTTC. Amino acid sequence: CASSVRGDQYF.

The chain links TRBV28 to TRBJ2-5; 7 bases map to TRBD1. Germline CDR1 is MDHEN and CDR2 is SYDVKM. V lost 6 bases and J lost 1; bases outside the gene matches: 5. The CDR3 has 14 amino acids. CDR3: CASRAGGPQETQYF. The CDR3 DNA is TGTGCCAGCAGAGCAGGGGGTCCCCAAGAGACCCAGTACTTC.

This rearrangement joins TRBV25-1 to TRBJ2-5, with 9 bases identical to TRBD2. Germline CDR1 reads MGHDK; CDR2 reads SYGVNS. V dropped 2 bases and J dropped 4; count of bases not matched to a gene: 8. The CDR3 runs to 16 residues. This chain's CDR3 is CASSEGGGAVGETQYF. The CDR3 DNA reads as TGTGCCAGCAGTGAAGGCGGGGGGGCAGTGGGAGAGACCCAGTACTTC. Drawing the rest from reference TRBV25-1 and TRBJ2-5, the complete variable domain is EADIYQTPRYLVIGTGKKITLECSQTMGHDKMYWYQQDPGMELHLIHYSYGVNSTEKGDLSSESTVSRIRTEHFPLTLESARPSHTSQYLCASSEGGGAVGETQYFGPGTRLLVL.

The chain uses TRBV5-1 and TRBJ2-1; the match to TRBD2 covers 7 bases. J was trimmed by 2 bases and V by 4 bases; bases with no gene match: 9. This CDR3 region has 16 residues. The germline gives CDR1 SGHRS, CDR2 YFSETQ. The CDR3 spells CASSQPSSGTYNEQFF. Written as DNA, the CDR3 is TGCGCCAGCAGCCAACCATCAAGCGGGACCTACAATGAGCAGTTCTTC.

CDR3 loop: CASSIRYRLAGEYNEQFF. In DNA, the CDR3 is TGTGCCAGTAGTATCCGATACAGACTAGCGGGTGAATACAATGAGCAGTTCTTC. The chain carries TRBV19 and TRBJ2-1; 10 bases align to TRBD2. Germline-derived CDR1 and CDR2 are LNHDA and SQIVND (reference sequence). V shed 3 bases, J shed 4 bases, and the junction held 12 bases outside the gene matches. The CDR3 contains 18 residues. Drawing the rest from reference TRBV19 and TRBJ2-1, the complete variable domain is DGGITQSPKYLFRKEGQNVTLSCEQNLNHDAMYWYRQDPGQGLRLIYYSQIVNDFQKGDIAEGYSVSREKKESFPLTVTSAQKNPTAFYLCASSIRYRLAGEYNEQFFGPGTRLTVL.